These T cell receptor beta chains were read from a single sample in a study of radiotherapy plus CTLA-4 blockade in lung cancer. Data came from immunoSEQ multiplex PCR; TCRdb stores just in-frame clones and leaves some out. The sample lists about 120,000 clones, 85% to 90% occurring once. The sequencing here drew on peripheral blood, taken from a patient treated with radiotherapy plus ipilimumab. These receptors were taken from a human donor with non-small cell lung cancer that progressed on radiotherapy plus ipilimumab. Each CDR3 is given with its conserved first and last residue.

j_gene | v_gene | CDR3aa
TRBJ1-4 | TRBV2 | CASSRKTGLTNEKLFF
TRBJ2-7 | TRBV19 | CASSMTGTSEYEQYF
TRBJ1-2 | TRBV29-1 | CSVTGTGLYGYTF
TRBJ1-1 | TRBV29-1 | CSGSPRGNTEAFF
TRBJ2-7 | TRBV7-6 | CASSPTGTQQYF
TRBJ1-2 | TRBV6-5 | CASSYGLNYGYTF
TRBJ1-1 | TRBV18 | CASSLGTREAFF
TRBJ1-5 | TRBV19 | CASSSQYNQPQHF
TRBJ2-1 | TRBV27 | CASSLASGVTYNEQFF
TRBJ1-1 | TRBV7-3 | CASSLSMGSEAFF
TRBJ1-1 | TRBV25-1 | CASSFRRSLNTEAFF
TRBJ2-2 | TRBV6-6 | CASSYLGELFF
TRBJ1-2 | TRBV18 | CASSPAGPDGYTF
TRBJ2-4 | TRBV5-1 | CASSLAGDRGLNIQYF
TRBJ2-7 | TRBV29-1 | CSVGQGSYEQYF
TRBJ2-1 | TRBV2 | CASKIAGGPNEQFF
TRBJ2-6 | TRBV7-9 | CAIGAGANVLTF
TRBJ2-2 | TRBV7-9 | CASSLAVNTGELFF
TRBJ2-3 | TRBV2 | CASSRQGSSTDTQYF
TRBJ2-1 | TRBV4-1 | CASSPGGSGRTNEQFF
TRBJ1-3 | TRBV5-1 | CASSLGFYRENTIYF
TRBJ2-5 | TRBV11-3 | CASSLGGQGVKETQYF
TRBJ2-1 | TRBV11-2 | CASSSQGGYNEQFF
TRBJ1-3 | TRBV5-4 | CASSPAADTSSGNTIYF
TRBJ1-2 | TRBV7-9 | CASSSGAGRYGYTF
TRBJ1-4 | TRBV18 | CASSPGTEDEKLFF
TRBJ1-2 | TRBV25-1 | CASSERRQGLSGYTF
TRBJ1-2 | TRBV5-6 | CASSLGRGNSYGYTF
TRBJ2-2 | TRBV10-3 | CASEQTGELFF
- | TRBV10-2 | CASTLGGATYEQYF
TRBJ2-1 | TRBV11-2 | CASSLGTEQFF
TRBJ1-1 | TRBV4-2 | CASSQESQVGRTEAFF
TRBJ1-5 | TRBV29-1 | CSVTDGAQPQHF
TRBJ2-1 | TRBV10-1 | CASSDWTANNEQFF
TRBJ1-2 | TRBV27 | CASSSTGGGLHRGYTF
TRBJ1-1 | TRBV2 | CASSGPGQGLAAFF
TRBJ2-4 | TRBV28 | CASSLLQGAYIQYF
TRBJ2-2 | TRBV10-3 | CAIRGTGGPGELFF
TRBJ2-1 | TRBV19 | CASSETSGAYNEQFF
TRBJ2-1 | TRBV5-6 | CASSLLGANNEQFF
TRBJ1-2 | TRBV28 | CASSDGQWANYGYTF
TRBJ2-6 | TRBV11-2 | CASSPGLPTSGANVLTF
TRBJ2-3 | TRBV30 | CAWSVYRGTDTQYF
TRBJ1-2 | TRBV19 | CASSIDPGQNYGYTF
TRBJ1-1 | TRBV19 | CASSPHREGKTEAFF
TRBJ1-1 | TRBV19 | CASRMTGGTEAFF
TRBJ2-5 | TRBV7-6 | CASSPGQGRETQYF
TRBJ2-5 | TRBV7-9 | CASSLGPSRQETQYF